These T cell receptor beta chains were read from a single sample in a study of blood T cells in healthy people across ages. Using its own MiXCR run on the 5' RACE reads, TCRdb lists one record per CDR3 protein. The data contain fewer than 900,000 distinct CDR3 sequences, roughly 34% of them singletons. The sequenced sample consisted of blood. The receptors derive from a man aged 18-30 years in good health. The CDR3 runs from the conserved cysteine through the conserved F or W.

CDR3 protein: CASSSGQAQITDTQYF; V gene: TRBV4-2; J gene: TRBJ2-3
CDR3 protein: CASSFAGIGPGELFF; V gene: TRBV7-2; J gene: TRBJ2-2
CDR3 protein: CSAQDPRGNTEAFF; V gene: TRBV20-1; J gene: TRBJ1-1
CDR3 protein: CASSNRQGGRQETQYF; V gene: TRBV5-6; J gene: TRBJ2-5
CDR3 protein: CASSVGQYNEQFF; V gene: TRBV12-3/TRBV12-4; J gene: TRBJ2-1
CDR3 protein: CSAPIAGTNTGELFF; V gene: TRBV20-1; J gene: TRBJ2-2
CDR3 protein: CASSQIVGTGTDTQYF; V gene: TRBV4-1; J gene: TRBJ2-3
CDR3 protein: CASSYIMRGVGYNEQFF; V gene: TRBV7-9; J gene: TRBJ2-1
CDR3 protein: CASSQASPGQGENKVYTEAFF; V gene: TRBV14; J gene: TRBJ1-1
CDR3 protein: CASSLATTNYGYTF; V gene: TRBV11-1; J gene: TRBJ1-2